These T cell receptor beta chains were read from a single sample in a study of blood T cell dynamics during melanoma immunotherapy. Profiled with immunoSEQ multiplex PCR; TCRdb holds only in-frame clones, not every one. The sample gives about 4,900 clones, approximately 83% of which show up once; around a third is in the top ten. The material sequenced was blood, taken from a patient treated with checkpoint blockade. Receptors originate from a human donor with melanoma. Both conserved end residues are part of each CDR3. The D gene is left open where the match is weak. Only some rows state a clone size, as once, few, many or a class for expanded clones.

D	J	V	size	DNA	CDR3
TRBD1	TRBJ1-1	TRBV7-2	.	TGTGCCAGCTTGACCCAGACAGGGGCTGAAGCTTTCTTT	CASLTQTGAEAFF
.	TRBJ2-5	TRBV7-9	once	TGTGCCAGCAGCTTTTACGGCCCGACGGCGCAAGAGACCCAGTACTTC	CASSFYGPTAQETQYF
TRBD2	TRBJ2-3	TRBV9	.	TGTGCCAGCAGCAAGCGGGAGGGGACCACAGATACGCAGTATTTT	CASSKREGTTDTQYF
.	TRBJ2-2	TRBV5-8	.	TGTGCCAGCAGCTCCCTCGACACGAACACCGGGGAGCTGTTTTTT	CASSSLDTNTGELFF
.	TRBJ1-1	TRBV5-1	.	TGCGCCAGCAGCTTGGCCAAGAGGGGGGATGAAGCTTTCTTT	CASSLAKRGDEAFF
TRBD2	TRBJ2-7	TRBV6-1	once	TGTGCCAGCAGTGAGGGACTAGCTTACTACGAGCAGTACTTC	CASSEGLAYYEQYF
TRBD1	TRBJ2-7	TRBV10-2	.	TGCGCCAGCAGGAGGGGGACAGGGGACTACGAGCAGTACTTC	CASRRGTGDYEQYF
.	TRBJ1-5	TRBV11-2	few	TGTGCCAGCAGCAAGGATAGAAATCAGCCCCAGCATTTT	CASSKDRNQPQHF
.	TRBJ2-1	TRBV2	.	TGTGCCAGCAACCGAGCGGGCGCCAGCCCCAATGAGCAGTTCTTC	CASNRAGASPNEQFF
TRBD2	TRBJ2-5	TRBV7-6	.	TGTGCCAGCAGCTTGCAACTAGCGGGAGCCGGGGGCGAGACCCAGTACTTC	CASSLQLAGAGGETQYF
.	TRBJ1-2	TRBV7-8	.	TGTGCCAGCAGCTTAGGGGGGGTTCCATATGGCTACACCTTC	CASSLGGVPYGYTF
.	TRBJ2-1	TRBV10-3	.	TGTGCCACTAACACTCCCCTCTCCTACAATGAGCAGTTCTTC	CATNTPLSYNEQFF
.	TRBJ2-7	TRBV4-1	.	TGCGCCAGCAGCCCAAGACTTTCAGGGTTTTACGAGCAGTACTTC	CASSPRLSGFYEQYF
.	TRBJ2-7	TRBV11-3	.	TGTGCCAGCAGCTTCGGTGGAGGGGGGGCCCGGTACGAGCAGTACTTC	CASSFGGGGARYEQYF
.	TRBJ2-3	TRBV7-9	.	TGTGCCAGCGGTCCAGATACAGATACGCAGTATTTT	CASGPDTDTQYF
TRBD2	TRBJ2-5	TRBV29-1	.	TGCAGCGCCGTACTAGCGGGAGAGATTGTGGGAGAGACCCAGTACTTC	CSAVLAGEIVGETQYF
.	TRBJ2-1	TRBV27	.	TGTGCCAGCAGTCTTCCGGGAGCGTATGAGCAGTTCTTC	CASSLPGAYEQFF
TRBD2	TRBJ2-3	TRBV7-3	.	TGTGCCAGCAGCTCTAAGACTAGCGGGAGTAGGGATACGCAGTATTTT	CASSSKTSGSRDTQYF
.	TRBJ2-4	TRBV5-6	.	TGTGCCAGCAGCCCCTCCGCCGGGGCCAAAAACATTCAGTACTTC	CASSPSAGAKNIQYF
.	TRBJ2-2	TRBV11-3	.	TGTGCCAGCAGCTACGTTATCGGGGAGCTGTTTTTT	CASSYVIGELFF
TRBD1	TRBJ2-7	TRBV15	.	TGTGCCACCAGCAGAGGGGGACAGTTATACGAGCAGTACTTC	CATSRGGQLYEQYF
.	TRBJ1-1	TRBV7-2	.	TGTGCCAGCAGCTTAGCTGCGGGTACTGAAGCTTTCTTT	CASSLAAGTEAFF
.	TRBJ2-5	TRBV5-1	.	TGCGCCAGCAGCTTGGGGGGGATGTTAGAAGAGACCCAGTACTTC	CASSLGGMLEETQYF
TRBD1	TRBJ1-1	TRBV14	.	TGTGCCAGCAGCCCCTTCACCGGGACAGGCCTGGGAGCTTTCTTT	CASSPFTGTGLGAFF
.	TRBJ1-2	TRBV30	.	TGTGCCTTGACGACGAACAACGCTGGCTACACCTTC	CALTTNNAGYTF
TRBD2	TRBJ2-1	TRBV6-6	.	TGTGCCAGCGGACTAGCGGGACCCAATGAGCAGTTCTTC	CASGLAGPNEQFF
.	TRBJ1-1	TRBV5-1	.	TGCGCCAGCACCCTTAATACCGTGAACACTGAAGCTTTCTTT	CASTLNTVNTEAFF
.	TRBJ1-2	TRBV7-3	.	TGTGCCAGCAGCTCCTTAAGCGGCCAGGGTTACACCTTC	CASSSLSGQGYTF
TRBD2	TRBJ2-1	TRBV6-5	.	TGTGCCAGCAGTCGGCGGGAGGCATACAATGAGCAGTTCTTC	CASSRREAYNEQFF
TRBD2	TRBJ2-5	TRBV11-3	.	TGTGCCAGCAGCCTCTCCGGGACTAGCGGGCCCCAAGAGACCCAGTACTTC	CASSLSGTSGPQETQYF
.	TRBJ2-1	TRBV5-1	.	TGCGCCAGCAGCTTGGCATCGGGAGCCTACAATGAGCAGTTCTTC	CASSLASGAYNEQFF
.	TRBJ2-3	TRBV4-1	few	TGCGCCAGCAGCCAAACCCAAATGGGCGGAGGGGGTACGCAGTATTTT	CASSQTQMGGGGTQYF
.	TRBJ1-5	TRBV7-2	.	TGTGCCAGCAGCTTAACGAATAATCAGCCCCAGCATTTT	CASSLTNNQPQHF
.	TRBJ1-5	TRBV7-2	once	TGTGCCAGCAGCTTAGCCCCAGGGCAGGGTTACAATCAGCCCCAGCATTTT	CASSLAPGQGYNQPQHF
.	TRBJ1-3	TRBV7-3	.	TGTGCCAGCAGCCCCCAGTCGCGGTCTGGAAACACCATATATTTT	CASSPQSRSGNTIYF
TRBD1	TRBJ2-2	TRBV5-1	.	TGCGCCAGCAGCCCCTGGACAGGGGGCTCGAACACCGGGGAGCTGTTTTTT	CASSPWTGGSNTGELFF
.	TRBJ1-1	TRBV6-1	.	TGTGCCAGCAGTGAAGGGCAGGGGAACACTGAAGCTTTCTTT	CASSEGQGNTEAFF
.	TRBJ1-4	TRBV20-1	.	TGCAGTGCTCAGAATGAAAAACTGTTTTTT	CSAQNEKLFF
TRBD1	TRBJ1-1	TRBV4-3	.	TGCGCCAGCAGCCAAGATATGGTACAGGGGATTACTGAAGCTTTCTTT	CASSQDMVQGITEAFF
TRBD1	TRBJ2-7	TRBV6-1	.	TGTGCCAGCAGTGAAGGGGCAGGGGGCGGCGAGCAGTACTTC	CASSEGAGGGEQYF
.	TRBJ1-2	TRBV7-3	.	TGTGCCAGCAGCTTAGCGACCGAAACCAAGGGCTACACCTTC	CASSLATETKGYTF
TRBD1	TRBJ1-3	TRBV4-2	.	TGTGCCAGCAGCCAAGCTGGACAGGGTCGGGTGGACACCATATATTTT	CASSQAGQGRVDTIYF
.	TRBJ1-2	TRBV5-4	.	TGTGCCAGCAGCCTGGCTGGGGCTTTAGGCTACACCTTC	CASSLAGALGYTF
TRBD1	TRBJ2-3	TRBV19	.	TGTGCCAGTAGTATTACCACGGGGACAGCTAATGGCGCAGATACGCAGTATTTT	CASSITTGTANGADTQYF
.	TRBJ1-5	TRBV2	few	TGTGCCGCCTCGAGGGGGACACCCCTTAGCAATCAGCCCCAGCATTTT	CAASRGTPLSNQPQHF
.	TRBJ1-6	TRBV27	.	TGTGCCAGCAGGAACAATGGACGGAATTATAATTCACCCCTCCACTTT	CASRNNGRNYNSPLHF
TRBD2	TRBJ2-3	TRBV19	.	TGTGCCAGTAGTATGCCCTGGACTAGAGGTTCGGATACGCAGTATTTT	CASSMPWTRGSDTQYF
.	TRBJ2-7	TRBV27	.	TGTGCCAGCGCCGCCCAGGGGGGCGGCGAGCAGTACTTC	CASAAQGGGEQYF
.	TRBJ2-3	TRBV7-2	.	TGTGCCAGCAGCTCCTCTAGCGCCAAGTTGGTTACGCAGTATTTT	CASSSSSAKLVTQYF
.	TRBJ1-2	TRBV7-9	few	TGTGCCAGCAGCTTAGCGGATAGGCTTGGGTATGGCTACACCTTC	CASSLADRLGYGYTF
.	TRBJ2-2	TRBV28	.	TGTGCCAGCAGTTCACCAGGGGCGAACACCGGGGAGCTGTTTTTT	CASSSPGANTGELFF
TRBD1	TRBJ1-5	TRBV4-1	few	TGCGCCAGCAGCCAAAACAGGGGTAGCAATCAGCCCCAGCATTTT	CASSQNRGSNQPQHF
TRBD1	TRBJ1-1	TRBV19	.	TGTGCCAGTAGTAGGGGACAGGGCGACACTGAAGCTTTCTTT	CASSRGQGDTEAFF
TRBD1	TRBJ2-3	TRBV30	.	TGTGCCTGGAGGACAGGGTTTGGTACGCAGTATTTT	CAWRTGFGTQYF